This is a list of T cell receptor beta chains from one sample in a study of cytomegalovirus exposure and HLA in healthy donors. Method: immunoSEQ multiplex PCR; TCRdb's copy keeps in-frame clones and lacks some. Of some 110,000 clones in the sample, roughly 74% were seen once. Sequenced: PBMCs. These receptors were obtained from a woman between 50 and 59 years old in good health and CMV-seropositive. Each CDR3 is given with its conserved first and last residue. A D gene is named only where the DNA matches it firmly. The size entry is marked missing in some rows and otherwise reads once, few, many or a size class.

j_gene: TRBJ2-3; d_gene: .; v_gene: TRBV7-3; abundance: .; CDR3nt: TGTGCCAGCAGCTCCCAACCAGGGCACCAAACCCGCACAGATACGCAGTATTTT; CDR3aa: CASSSQPGHQTRTDTQYF
j_gene: TRBJ2-2; d_gene: TRBD2; v_gene: TRBV5-1; abundance: .; CDR3nt: TGCGCCAGCACCCCACTAGCGGGGGACCTCACCGGGGAGCTGTTTTTT; CDR3aa: CASTPLAGDLTGELFF
j_gene: TRBJ2-4; d_gene: .; v_gene: TRBV25-1; abundance: .; CDR3nt: TGTGCCAGCAGTGAGGAGGGGGCCAAAAACATTCAGTACTTC; CDR3aa: CASSEEGAKNIQYF
j_gene: TRBJ2-6; d_gene: TRBD1; v_gene: TRBV14; abundance: .; CDR3nt: TGTGCCAGCAGCCAAGTGGACAGGGTTCAACCAATTTCTGGGGCCAACGTCCTGACTTTC; CDR3aa: CASSQVDRVQPISGANVLTF
j_gene: TRBJ2-1; d_gene: TRBD2; v_gene: TRBV5-1; abundance: .; CDR3nt: TGCGCCAGCTTTAGCGGGGAGGTATTAGGTGAGCAGTTCTTC; CDR3aa: CASFSGEVLGEQFF
j_gene: TRBJ1-5; d_gene: .; v_gene: TRBV6-1; abundance: few; CDR3nt: TGTGCCAGCAGTGTCGAGAGAAATCAGCCCCAGCATTTT; CDR3aa: CASSVERNQPQHF
j_gene: TRBJ1-5; d_gene: .; v_gene: TRBV28; abundance: .; CDR3nt: TGTGCCAGCAGCCGGACAGTGGGTCATCAGCCCCAGCATTTT; CDR3aa: CASSRTVGHQPQHF
j_gene: TRBJ1-5; d_gene: .; v_gene: TRBV19; abundance: few; CDR3nt: TGTGCCAGTAGTCCCCGGGTCCCTCGGGTAGGTCAGCCCCAGCATTTT; CDR3aa: CASSPRVPRVGQPQHF
j_gene: TRBJ2-7; d_gene: TRBD1; v_gene: TRBV5-4; abundance: .; CDR3nt: TGTGCCAGCAGCGACCGACAGGGCAGCTCCTACGAGCAGTACTTC; CDR3aa: CASSDRQGSSYEQYF
j_gene: TRBJ2-1; d_gene: .; v_gene: TRBV6-6; abundance: .; CDR3nt: TGTGCCAGCAGCTATGGGGAGGCTAGAACCCTTGGCGAGCAGTTCTTC; CDR3aa: CASSYGEARTLGEQFF
j_gene: TRBJ2-2; d_gene: TRBD2; v_gene: TRBV5-4; abundance: .; CDR3nt: TGTGCCAGCAGCTTGATGGCGGGGGGCCCCAGTTGGGCCGGGGAGCTGTTTTTT; CDR3aa: CASSLMAGGPSWAGELFF
j_gene: TRBJ1-2; d_gene: .; v_gene: TRBV7-2; abundance: .; CDR3nt: TGTGCCAGCAGCTTACAGCGAAACTATGGCTACACCTTC; CDR3aa: CASSLQRNYGYTF
j_gene: TRBJ2-5; d_gene: .; v_gene: TRBV14; abundance: .; CDR3nt: TGTGCCAGCAGCCTACACCCCGGGCAAGAGACCCAGTACTTC; CDR3aa: CASSLHPGQETQYF
j_gene: TRBJ2-7; d_gene: .; v_gene: TRBV11-2; abundance: .; CDR3nt: TGTGCCAGCAGCCTTCTAAGGGACACCACCTACGAGCAGTACTTC; CDR3aa: CASSLLRDTTYEQYF
j_gene: TRBJ2-7; d_gene: .; v_gene: TRBV19; abundance: .; CDR3nt: TGTGCCAGTAGTATAGCCCCCACAAACGAGCAGTACTTC; CDR3aa: CASSIAPTNEQYF
j_gene: TRBJ1-5; d_gene: .; v_gene: TRBV10-3; abundance: few; CDR3nt: TGTGCCATCACCAATAACGAGAATCAGCCCCAGCATTTT; CDR3aa: CAITNNENQPQHF